The rows below give T cell receptor beta chains drawn from one sample of a study of shared clonotypes between healthy human individuals. Sequenced by immunoSEQ multiplex PCR; TCRdb stores in-frame clones only, minus some. The sample holds about 2 million clones, over 85% seen once. Sequencing input: naive CD8+ T cells sorted from blood. These receptors were collected from a man between 18 and 29 years old in good health. Both conserved end residues are part of each CDR3. A D gene is named only where the DNA matches it firmly. Clone size, where shown, is once, few, many, or a class for clones that have expanded.

clone size	D gene	V gene	J gene	CDR3 protein	CDR3 DNA
.	.	TRBV4-1	TRBJ1-1	CASSQSSGANTEAFF	TGCGCCAGCAGCCAAAGCTCAGGGGCCAACACTGAAGCTTTCTTT
.	TRBD2	TRBV9	TRBJ2-7	CASSVGLAGGPTSEQYF	TGTGCCAGCAGCGTAGGACTAGCGGGAGGGCCCACGTCCGAGCAGTACTTC
.	.	TRBV7-6	TRBJ2-5	CASSSGWGAQETQYF	TGTGCCAGCAGCTCAGGCTGGGGGGCTCAGGAGACCCAGTACTTC
.	.	TRBV28	TRBJ2-1	CASQPKGDSYNEQFF	TGTGCCAGCCAACCCAAGGGGGACTCCTACAATGAGCAGTTCTTC
.	.	TRBV27	TRBJ1-1	CASSLFRLNTEAFF	TGTGCCAGCAGTTTATTTCGGTTGAACACTGAAGCTTTCTTT
.	.	TRBV6-5	TRBJ2-7	CASSYKGTPGEQYF	TGTGCCAGCAGTTACAAGGGAACACCGGGCGAGCAGTACTTC
.	.	TRBV11-2	TRBJ1-4	CASSLGVAVGEQYEKLFF	TGTGCCAGCAGCTTAGGGGTCGCGGTGGGGGAACAATATGAAAAACTGTTTTTT
once	.	TRBV5-4	TRBJ2-7	CASSFDQGRAYEQYF	TGTGCCAGCAGCTTTGACCAGGGGCGAGCCTACGAGCAGTACTTC
.	TRBD2	TRBV6-5	TRBJ2-1	CASSYSSSGTYNEQFF	TGTGCCAGCAGTTACTCTTCTAGCGGAACCTACAATGAGCAGTTCTTC
once	.	TRBV5-1	TRBJ2-7	CASSLEEPYEQYF	TGCGCCAGCAGCTTGGAAGAACCCTACGAGCAGTACTTC
once	.	TRBV21-1	TRBJ2-2	CASSKALTSGAGELFF	TGTGCCAGCAGCAAAGCGCTTACTAGCGGGGCTGGGGAGCTGTTTTTT
.	TRBD2	TRBV7-8	TRBJ2-7	CASSLMTSGRYEQYF	TGTGCCAGCAGCTTAATGACTAGCGGGCGGTACGAGCAGTACTTC
.	.	TRBV19	TRBJ2-7	CASMDGERASYEQYF	TGTGCCAGCATGGACGGAGAGAGGGCGAGCTACGAGCAGTACTTC
.	.	TRBV15	TRBJ1-2	CATSRVTDYYGYTF	TGTGCCACCAGCAGAGTAACGGATTACTATGGCTACACCTTC
.	TRBD2	TRBV7-9	TRBJ2-2	CASSQTSGETGELFF	TGTGCCAGCAGCCAGACTAGCGGGGAAACCGGGGAGCTGTTTTTT
.	TRBD2	TRBV27	TRBJ2-1	CASRPLAGGPFDNEQFF	TGTGCCAGCAGGCCACTAGCGGGAGGGCCGTTTGACAATGAGCAGTTCTTC
.	TRBD1	TRBV18	TRBJ2-4	CASSPRDRENIQYF	TGTGCCAGCTCACCCCGGGACAGAGAAAACATTCAGTACTTC
.	.	TRBV27	TRBJ2-2	CASSSVGGWNTGELFF	TGTGCCAGCAGTTCGGTAGGGGGATGGAACACCGGGGAGCTGTTTTTT
.	TRBD1	TRBV7-9	TRBJ2-7	CASSLEQGSSPYYEQYF	TGTGCCAGCAGCTTAGAACAGGGGTCCTCCCCATACTACGAGCAGTACTTC
.	.	TRBV28	TRBJ1-2	CASSLGEGGGYTF	TGTGCCAGCAGTTTGGGGGAGGGTGGCGGCTACACCTTC
.	.	TRBV21-1	TRBJ2-7	CASSNGPGEELYEQYF	TGTGCCAGCAGCAATGGGCCGGGGGAGGAGTTGTACGAGCAGTACTTC
few	.	TRBV10-1	TRBJ2-1	CASSPGPYNEQFF	TGCGCCAGCAGTCCGGGGCCCTACAATGAGCAGTTCTTC
few	TRBD1	TRBV16	TRBJ1-2	CASSQPGTGRYGYTF	TGTGCCAGCAGCCAACCTGGGACAGGACGGTATGGCTACACCTTC
.	TRBD2	TRBV7-6	TRBJ2-2	CASSSKGAGLPGELFF	TGTGCCAGCAGCTCCAAAGGAGCGGGGCTTCCCGGGGAGCTGTTTTTT
.	TRBD2	TRBV4-3	TRBJ2-7	CASSQVLLAAAYEQYF	TGCGCCAGCAGCCAGGTCCTACTAGCGGCTGCCTACGAGCAGTACTTC
.	.	TRBV7-9	TRBJ2-4	CASTGRENIQYF	TGTGCCAGCACGGGAAGGGAAAACATTCAGTACTTC
.	TRBD1	TRBV9	TRBJ2-1	CASSVGTGVEQFF	TGTGCCAGCAGCGTAGGGACAGGGGTTGAGCAGTTCTTC
.	TRBD1	TRBV7-9	TRBJ1-2	CASSSPGQGATHGYTF	TGTGCCAGCAGCTCTCCGGGACAGGGGGCGACCCATGGCTACACCTTC
.	TRBD1	TRBV10-2	TRBJ2-3	CASTRTGSPDTQYF	TGCGCCAGCACAAGGACAGGGAGCCCAGATACGCAGTATTTT
.	TRBD1	TRBV27	TRBJ1-5	CASSFRQGGQPQHF	TGTGCCAGCAGTTTCCGACAGGGAGGTCAGCCCCAGCATTTT
.	.	TRBV7-8	TRBJ1-5	CASSLFPPGDQDYSNQPQHF	TGTGCCAGCAGCTTATTCCCACCGGGGGATCAGGATTATAGCAATCAGCCCCAGCATTTT
.	.	TRBV27	TRBJ2-1	CASSPSRRDEQFF	TGTGCCAGCAGTCCCTCTCGAAGAGACGAGCAGTTCTTC
.	.	TRBV7-2	TRBJ1-5	CASSLDGGGPQHF	TGTGCCAGCAGCTTAGACGGCGGGGGGCCCCAGCATTTT
.	.	TRBV11-2	TRBJ2-7	CASSSPSVFYEQYF	TGTGCCAGCAGCTCCCCGTCAGTATTCTACGAGCAGTACTTC
.	.	TRBV7-3	TRBJ2-3	CASSLTMTDTQYF	TGTGCCAGCAGCTTAACCATGACAGATACGCAGTATTTT
.	TRBD1	TRBV2	TRBJ2-1	CATEGAANNEQFF	TGTGCCACCGAGGGGGCAGCTAACAATGAGCAGTTCTTC
.	TRBD2	TRBV7-9	TRBJ2-2	CASIAGVLNTGELFF	TGTGCCAGCATCGCGGGGGTCTTGAACACCGGGGAGCTGTTTTTT
.	TRBD2	TRBV11-2	TRBJ2-5	CASSEITSGLAVSQETQYF	TGTGCCAGCAGCGAAATCACCTCGGGGCTAGCGGTTTCCCAAGAGACCCAGTACTTC
.	.	TRBV7-9	TRBJ2-1	CASSQLISSYNEQFF	TGTGCCAGCAGCCAATTAATTAGCTCCTACAATGAGCAGTTCTTC
.	.	TRBV21-1	TRBJ2-4	CASKTAKNIQYF	TGTGCCAGCAAGACTGCCAAAAACATTCAGTACTTC
.	.	TRBV19	TRBJ1-2	CASSIEGLYYGYTF	TGTGCCAGTAGTATCGAGGGACTCTACTATGGCTACACCTTC
.	TRBD1	TRBV10-3	TRBJ1-4	CAISEPGTGDEKLFF	TGTGCCATCAGTGAGCCCGGGACAGGGGATGAAAAACTGTTTTTT
.	TRBD1	TRBV6-6	TRBJ1-4	CASSYRQGGEKLFF	TGTGCCAGCAGTTACCGACAGGGGGGAGAAAAACTGTTTTTT
.	TRBD1	TRBV27	TRBJ2-7	CASSMGQGTRYYEQYF	TGTGCCAGCAGTATGGGACAGGGAACCCGATACTACGAGCAGTACTTC
.	.	TRBV10-1	TRBJ1-1	CASSETGLNTEAFF	TGCGCCAGCAGTGAGACAGGGTTGAACACTGAAGCTTTCTTT